Following are 31 T cell receptor beta chains from one sample sequenced in a study of regulatory T cells in long-lasting Graves disease. Time point of the sample: newly diagnosed GD, antithyroid drugs for less than 3 months. PBMC RNA served as the TCR library source. Investigators prepared the TCR beta libraries by applying iRepertoire HTBI primers and Arm-PCR of CDR3 regions. TCRdb recomputed calls from the multiplex PCR reads with MiXCR, one row per CDR3 protein. The sample carries roughly 530,000 distinct CDR3 sequences, about 15% recorded once. These data are also associated with another study on T cells in Graves' hyperthyroidism and ophthalmopathy.

The sequencing here drew on peripheral blood mononuclear cells (PBMCs), taken at new diagnosis, from a patient treated with antithyroid drugs. These receptors were taken from a woman aged 35-65 years with Graves disease.

A few counts support this clonotype. This sequence joins TRBV6-2 or TRBV6-3 and TRBJ2-2, with 7 bases fitting TRBD1. Germline V CDR1 and CDR2: MNHEY, SVGEGT. Losses at the gene ends were 0 bases for V and 6 bases for J; bases not matched to a gene: 1. The CDR3 has 14 amino acids. The CDR3 sequence: CASSYSTGPGELFF. DNA for the CDR3: TGTGCCAGCAGTTACTCGACAGGGCCCGGGGAGCTGTTTTTT.

The rearrangement links TRBV20-1 to TRBJ2-7, with D perhaps matching TRBD2 (6 bases). The CDR3 totals 15 residues. The V end lost 3 bases, the J end lost 3 bases, and 18 bases lay between the germline ends. The germline CDR1 and CDR2 sequences are DFQATT and SNEGSKA (reference sequence). The CDR3, as DNA: TGCAGTGCTAGTGGGGGGACTGCCAACCTCTACGAGCAGTACTTC. Translated, it gives CSASGGTANLYEQYF.

This clonotype was picked up many times. The rearrangement links TRBV2 to TRBJ2-1; 7 nucleotides agree with TRBD1. The length of the CDR3 is 12 residues. Trimming removed 11 bases from V and 6 bases from J; junction bases left unmatched: 7. The germline gives CDR1 SNHLY, CDR2 FYNNEI. The DNA for the CDR3 is TGTGCCCGGGGACAGAATATCAATGAGCAGTTCTTC. Encoded protein: CARGQNINEQFF.

This clonotype was observed a handful of times. The rearrangement uses TRBV30 and TRBJ2-2, with D possibly matching TRBD2 (5 bases). CDR1 is GTSNPN, CDR2 SVGIG, per germline (reference sequence). This CDR3 spans 11 amino acids. CDR3 in amino acids: CAEDFSGELFF. The CDR3 region has the DNA TGTGCTGAGGACTTCTCCGGGGAGCTGTTTTTT.

This clonotype has at least ten counts. The rearrangement uses TRBV2 and TRBJ1-1, with D perhaps TRBD1 (6 bases). CDR1 SNHLY and CDR2 FYNNEI come from the germline V gene. The V gene lost 9 bases and the J gene lost 8 bases, with 25 bases spanning the gap. CDR3 length: 15 amino acids. The CDR3 sequence: CASNIGTLSPGEAFF. As DNA, the CDR3 is TGTGCCAGTAATATCGGGACATTATCTCCTGGCGAAGCTTTCTTT.

This clonotype has only a few counts. The V and J genes are TRBV12-3 or TRBV12-4 and TRBJ2-7; 8 positions agree with TRBD1. Unmatched junction bases numbered 14, after V lost 5 bases and J lost 5 bases. The CDR3 runs to 16 residues. The CDR3 region has the DNA TGTGCCAGCAGTCTTGGATCCGGGACAGGTGACGACGAGCAGTACTTC. This sequence encodes CASSLGSGTGDDEQYF.

This clonotype was found many times. The rearrangement links TRBV28 to TRBJ1-4; no clear D. From germline, CDR1 is MDHEN and CDR2 SYDVKM. Between the trimmed V and J ends, which lost 4 bases and 4 bases, there was a span of 10 bases. The CDR3 is made up of 14 amino acids. This CDR3 is CASSSTADNEKLFF. Written as DNA, the CDR3 is TGTGCCAGCAGTTCGACGGCAGATAATGAAAAACTGTTTTTT.

The chain uses TRBV27 and TRBJ1-6; possible D gene TRBD1, 5 bases. This CDR3 has 17 residues. V lost 3 bases to trimming and J lost 7 bases, with 19 bases between them. Looked up from germline, CDR1 is MNHEY and CDR2 is SMNVEV (reference sequence). CDR3 loop: CASSFLPGAAGNSPLHF. For the CDR3, the DNA is TGTGCCAGCAGTTTCTTACCTGGGGCGGCGGGGAATTCACCCCTCCACTTT.

There are many counts of this clonotype. The V gene is TRBV12-3 or TRBV12-4, the J gene TRBJ2-7, with D perhaps matching TRBD2 (5 bases). This CDR3 region has 13 residues. Trimming took off 7 bases at V and 7 bases at J, with 17 bases between the two ends. The CDR3 loop reads CASTRLGVEEQYF. The CDR3 DNA is TGTGCCAGCACTCGACTCGGGGTAGAGGAGCAGTACTTC.

The chain recombines TRBV20-1 with TRBJ1-6; D remains unclear. The CDR3 length is 14 residues. Trimming removed 1 base from V and 7 bases from J, with 11 bases in between. Germline lookup yields CDR1 DFQATT and CDR2 SNEGSKA (reference sequence). The CDR3 here is CSARGEVGNSPLHF. The CDR3, as DNA: TGCAGTGCTAGAGGGGAGGTAGGGAATTCACCCCTCCACTTT.

The chain recombines TRBV6-1 with TRBJ2-7, with a weak D call TRBD2 (5 bases). The CDR3 is made up of 16 amino acids. CDR1 is MNHNS, CDR2 SASEGT, per germline. The V gene lost 7 bases and the J gene lost 0 bases, with 19 bases spanning the gap. The CDR3 loop is CASNPPPGAGSYEQYF. The DNA for the CDR3 is TGTGCCAGCAACCCACCGCCAGGTGCGGGCTCCTACGAGCAGTACTTC.

This clonotype appeared many times. The V call is TRBV11-2, the J call TRBJ2-2; 8 bases match TRBD1. V lost 4 bases and J lost 5; bases outside the gene matches: 6. Germline loops: CDR1 SGHAT, CDR2 FQNNGV. The CDR3 length is 15 residues. CDR3 sequence reads: CASSSQGQGTGELFF. The CDR3 bases are TGTGCCAGCAGCTCCCAAGGACAGGGAACCGGGGAGCTGTTTTTT.

This clonotype was seen ten or more times. J is TRBJ1-2 and V is TRBV20-1; D gene uncertain. CDR1 is DFQATT and CDR2 is SNEGSKA in the germline V gene (reference sequence). V was cut by 4 bases and J by 6 bases, with 15 bases left in between. CDR3 length: 13 residues. The CDR3 protein is CSAILYRGNGYTF. CDR3 in DNA: TGCAGTGCTATCCTTTATCGCGGGAATGGCTACACCTTC.

This clonotype was recorded at least ten times. The chain links TRBV7-9 to TRBJ1-1; weak D call: TRBD1 (5 bases). This CDR3 is 13 amino acids long. Between the trimmed V and J ends, which lost 3 bases and 6 bases, there was a span of 11 bases. Germline V lookup: CDR1 SEHNR, CDR2 FQNEAQ (reference sequence). The CDR3 DNA is TGTGCCAGCAGCTTGGGGGTGGGGGCTGAAGCTTTCTTT. This encodes CASSLGVGAEAFF.

The gene calls are TRBV7-9 and TRBJ1-1; D unclear. Germline V lookup: CDR1 SEHNR, CDR2 FQNEAQ (reference sequence). The length of the CDR3 is 13 residues. Deletions cut 4 bases from V and 3 bases from J, with 9 bases between. The CDR3 nucleotides read TGTGCCAGCAGCTCGAGGTGGGACACTGAAGCTTTCTTT. Protein product: CASSSRWDTEAFF.

The chain employs TRBV5-1 and TRBJ1-2; TRBD1 matches at 7 bases. Germline loops: CDR1 SGHRS, CDR2 YFSETQ. The CDR3 loop spans 15 amino acids. Trimming cost V 0 bases and J 4 bases; bases outside gene matches: 6. In DNA, the CDR3 is TGCGCCAGCAGCTTGGAAGGGGGCAAAATCTATGGCTACACCTTC. Encoded protein: CASSLEGGKIYGYTF.

This clonotype occurred a few times. This may be a read error: a much more frequent sequence differs by one nucleotide. The chain employs TRBV2 and TRBJ1-1; D call uncertain. Trimming stripped 3 bases from V and 7 bases from J, with 12 bases between. This CDR3 region has 13 residues. Germline V CDR1 and CDR2: SNHLY, FYNNEI. In nucleotides, the CDR3 is TGTGCCAGCAGTGATTGGGTCGTTGATGAAGCTTTCTTT. Protein sequence: CASSDWVVDEAFF.

This clonotype was observed at least ten times. This chain uses TRBV27 with TRBJ1-5; possibly TRBD1 for D (6 bases). Germline CDR1 is MNHEY and CDR2 is SMNVEV (reference sequence). Trimming took 5 bases from V and 9 from J, leaving 17 bases between them. The CDR3 runs 14 residues. CDR3 in amino acids: CASSPRTAVAPQHF. The CDR3 DNA reads TGTGCCAGCAGTCCACGGACAGCCGTGGCGCCCCAGCATTTT.

This clonotype appeared many times. The chain couples TRBV5-5 to TRBJ1-2, with D possibly matching TRBD1 (6 bases). Germline assignment: CDR1 SGHKS and CDR2 YYEKEE (reference sequence). Trimming shortened V by 0 bases and J by 6 bases, and 9 bases separated the two germline ends. The CDR3 runs 13 residues. CDR3 amino acids: CASSLVSGDGYTF. The CDR3 DNA sequence: TGTGCCAGCAGCTTGGTGTCAGGGGATGGCTACACCTTC. Using reference TRBV5-5 and TRBJ1-2 for the parts outside the CDR3, the full variable domain is DAGVTQSPTHLIKTRGQQVTLRCSPISGHKSVSWYQQVLGQGPQFIFQYYEKEERGRGNFPDRFSARQFPNYSSELNVNALLLGDSALYLCASSLVSGDGYTFGSGTRLTVV.

This clonotype has at least ten counts. CDR3 sequence (DNA): TGTGCCAGCAGCTCGGTGGAGACCCAGTACTTC. As protein: CASSSVETQYF. The V and J genes are TRBV7-6 and TRBJ2-5, with unresolved D. This CDR3 is built from 11 residues. With 4 bases removed from V and 5 bases from J, the gap between germline ends came to 5 bases. The germline CDR1 and CDR2 sequences are SGHVS and FNYEAQ.

This clonotype has at least ten counts. The CDR3 spells CASRETSGQPQHF. CDR3 DNA sequence: TGTGCCAGCAGAGAGACATCGGGTCAGCCCCAGCATTTT. The rearrangement joins TRBV2 to TRBJ1-5, with D uncertain. Trimming took off 6 bases at V and 6 bases at J, with 12 bases between the two ends. Germline assignment: CDR1 SNHLY and CDR2 FYNNEI. The CDR3 covers 13 residues. Using reference TRBV2 and TRBJ1-5 for the parts outside the CDR3, the full variable domain is EPEVTQTPSHQVTQMGQEVILRCVPISNHLYFYWYRQILGQKVEFLVSFYNNEISEKSEIFDDQFSVERPDGSNFTLKIRSTKLEDSAMYFCASRETSGQPQHFGDGTRLSIL.

The chain carries TRBV28 and TRBJ2-2, with 8 bases matching TRBD1. This CDR3 contains 15 residues. The germline gives CDR1 MDHEN, CDR2 SYDVKM. The ends lost 8 bases at V and 4 bases at J; junction bases unmatched: 9. The CDR3 reads CASAQGAIGTGELFF. The CDR3 coding sequence is TGTGCCAGCGCTCAGGGGGCTATTGGCACCGGGGAGCTGTTTTTT. Full variable domain (missing parts from reference TRBV28 and TRBJ2-2): DVKVTQSSRYLVKRTGEKVFLECVQDMDHENMFWYRQDPGLGLRLIYFSYDVKMKEKGDIPEGYSVSREKKERFSLILESASTNQTSMYLCASAQGAIGTGELFFGEGSRLTVL.

This chain uses TRBV5-1 with TRBJ2-7, with TRBD1 matching over 7 bases. Losses at the gene ends were 4 bases for V and 4 bases for J; bases not matched to a gene: 11. Germline V gene lookup returns CDR1 SGHRS and CDR2 YFSETQ. This CDR3 contains 15 residues. The CDR3 loop reads CASSQVPTGLYEQYF. For the CDR3, the DNA is TGCGCCAGCAGCCAGGTTCCGACAGGGTTGTACGAGCAGTACTTC.

The chain links TRBV6-1 to TRBJ1-1; maybe TRBD1 (5 bases). V lost 6 bases to trimming and J lost 11 bases, with 22 bases between them. The CDR3 covers 14 residues. The germline CDR1 and CDR2 sequences are MNHNS and SASEGT. In DNA, the CDR3 is TGTGCCAGCAGGGAAAACCTTGGGGCAGGGTATGCTTTCTTT. As protein: CASRENLGAGYAFF.

This clonotype was picked up a small number of times. The chain couples TRBV28 to TRBJ1-6; D perhaps matches TRBD1 (6 bases). This CDR3 contains 14 residues. Germline V gene data show CDR1 as MDHEN and CDR2 as SYDVKM. The V gene lost 6 bases and the J gene lost 14 bases, with 20 bases spanning the gap. CDR3 nucleotide sequence: TGTGCCAGCAGCCCATTTGTGGGGGGGCTGGCCCTCCACTTT. Protein product: CASSPFVGGLALHF.

This clonotype came up many times. One end of the junction fails to match germline, which may point to a read error. The rearrangement uses TRBV11-2 and TRBJ2-1, with D perhaps TRBD1 (6 bases). Germline assignment: CDR1 SGHAT and CDR2 FQNNGV. This CDR3 contains 16 residues. This CDR3 is CASSSGTSSSYNEQFF. CDR3 sequence (DNA): TGCGCCAGCAGCTCCGGGACATCCAGCTCCTACAATGAGCAGTTCTTC. Looking up the rest from reference TRBV11-2 and TRBJ2-1 gives the full variable domain: EAGVAQSPRYKIIEKRQSVAFWCNPISGHATLYWYQQILGQGPKLLIQFQNNGVVDDSQLPKDRFSAERLKGVDSTLKIQPAKLEDSAVYLCASSSGTSSSYNEQFFGPGTRLTVL.

V gene TRBV11-2 combines with J gene TRBJ2-7; TRBD1 or TRBD2 may be the D gene (6 bases each). Germline values: CDR1 SGHAT, CDR2 FQNNGV. The CDR3 covers 17 residues. The V end was cut by 4 bases, the J end by 0 bases, with 19 bases between. The CDR3 DNA reads TGTGCCAGCAGCTGGGGGGCCCCCGGGACGGCCTCCTACGAGCAGTACTTC. It translates to CASSWGAPGTASYEQYF.

The V call is TRBV2, the J call TRBJ1-6; possibly TRBD1 for D (6 bases). The V gene's germline CDR1 is SNHLY and CDR2 FYNNEI. The CDR3 sequence is 18 residues long. Trimming removed 5 bases at V and 4 bases at J, with 21 bases between. This chain's CDR3 is CASSTRVGGSVYNSPLHF. In DNA, the CDR3 is TGTGCCAGCAGTACGCGAGTTGGGGGCTCGGTTTATAATTCACCCCTCCACTTT.

This clonotype showed up many times. The chain links TRBV7-8 to TRBJ2-2, with 10 bases fitting TRBD2. Germline V lookup: CDR1 SGHVS, CDR2 FQNEAQ. Losses at the gene ends were 2 bases for V and 0 bases for J; bases not matched to a gene: 3. This CDR3 is built from 17 residues. The DNA of the CDR3 is TGTGCCAGCAGCTTATTAGCGGGGGGCGCGAACACCGGGGAGCTGTTTTTT. As protein: CASSLLAGGANTGELFF.

The V call is TRBV18, the J call TRBJ2-3; possibly TRBD2 for D (5 bases). Trimming left V 3 bases short and J 0 bases short, with 10 bases between. CDR3 length equals 15 residues. CDR1 is KGHSH, CDR2 LQKENI, per germline. This chain's CDR3 is CASSPEAVSTDTQYF. CDR3 nucleotide sequence: TGTGCCAGCTCACCCGAAGCGGTTAGCACAGATACGCAGTATTTT.

Details on this clonotype: A much larger clone sits a single nucleotide away, making a read error possible. The genes are TRBV5-1 and TRBJ2-5; D may match TRBD1 or TRBD2 (5 bases each). Germline assignment: CDR1 SGHRS and CDR2 YFSETQ. This CDR3 is 13 amino acids long. V was cut by 0 bases and J by 7 bases, with 10 bases left in between. The DNA for the CDR3 is TGCGCCAGCAGCTTGGGGGACCCAGGGACCCAGTACTTC. It is translated as CASSLGDPGTQYF.